The TCR beta chain described here comes from a study of cytomegalovirus exposure and HLA in healthy donors. This cohort consisted of healthy bone marrow donors. Germline CDR1 is SGHVS and CDR2 is FNYEAQ. Between the trimmed V and J ends, which lost 1 base and 4 bases, there was a span of 7 bases. This CDR3 has 14 residues. Use of 60 Vbeta and 13 Jbeta primers characterized the PCR. TCRdb's table, derived via immunoSEQ multiplex PCR, lists solely in-frame clones and lacks some. The sample consists of 150,000 to 200,000 clones, about four fifths of them appearing once. Sample: PBMCs. V usage is TRBV7-6 and J usage is TRBJ2-2; D is undetermined. The clonotype comes from a woman aged 18 to 35 in good health and CMV-seropositive. This CDR3 is CASSLERSTGELFF. CDR3 bases: TGTGCCAGCAGCTTAGAGAGATCCACCGGGGAGCTGTTTTTT.